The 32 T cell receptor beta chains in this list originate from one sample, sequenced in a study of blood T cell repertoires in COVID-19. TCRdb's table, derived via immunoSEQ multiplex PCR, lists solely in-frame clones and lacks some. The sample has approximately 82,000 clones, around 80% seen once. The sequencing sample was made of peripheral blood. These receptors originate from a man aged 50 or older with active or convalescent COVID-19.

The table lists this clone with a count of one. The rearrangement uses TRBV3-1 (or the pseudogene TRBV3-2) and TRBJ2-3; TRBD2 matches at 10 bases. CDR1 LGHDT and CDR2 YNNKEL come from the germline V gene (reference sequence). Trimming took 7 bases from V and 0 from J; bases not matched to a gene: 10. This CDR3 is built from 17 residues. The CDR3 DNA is TGTGCCAGCAAGAGAACTAGCGGGACATCTAGCACAGATACGCAGTATTTT. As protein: CASKRTSGTSSTDTQYF.

CDR3 in amino acids: CASSRQGNEKLFF. The CDR3 DNA follows: TGTGCCAGCTCTCGGCAGGGGAATGAAAAACTGTTTTTT. This chain connects TRBV6-5 to TRBJ1-4; weak D call: TRBD1 (6 bases). The V end was cut by 8 bases, the J end by 5 bases, with 12 bases between. The CDR3 is 13 residues long. From germline, CDR1 is MNHEY and CDR2 SVGAGI.

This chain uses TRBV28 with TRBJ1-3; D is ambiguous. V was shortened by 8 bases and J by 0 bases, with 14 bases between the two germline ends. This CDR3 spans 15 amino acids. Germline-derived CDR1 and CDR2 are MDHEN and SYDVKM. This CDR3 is CASYEPPSSGNTIYF. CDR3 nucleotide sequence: TGTGCCAGCTATGAACCACCTAGCTCTGGAAACACCATATATTTT.

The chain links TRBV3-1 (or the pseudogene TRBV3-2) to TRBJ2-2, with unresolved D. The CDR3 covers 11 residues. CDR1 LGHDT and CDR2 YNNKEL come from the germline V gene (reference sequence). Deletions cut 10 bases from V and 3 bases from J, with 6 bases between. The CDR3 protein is CATSYTGELFF. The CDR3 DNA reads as TGTGCCACCTCTTACACCGGGGAGCTGTTTTTT.

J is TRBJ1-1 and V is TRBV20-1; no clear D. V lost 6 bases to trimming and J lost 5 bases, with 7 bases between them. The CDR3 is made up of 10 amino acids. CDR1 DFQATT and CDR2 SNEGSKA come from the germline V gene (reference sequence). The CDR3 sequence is CSAAQTEAFF. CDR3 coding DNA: TGCAGTGCCGCTCAGACTGAAGCTTTCTTT.

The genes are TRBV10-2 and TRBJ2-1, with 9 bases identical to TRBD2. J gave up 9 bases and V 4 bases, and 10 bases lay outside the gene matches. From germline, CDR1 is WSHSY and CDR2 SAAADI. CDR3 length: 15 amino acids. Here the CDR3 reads CASSVAGRGGVEQFF. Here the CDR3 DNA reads TGCGCCAGCAGTGTTGCGGGGCGGGGGGGCGTTGAGCAGTTCTTC.

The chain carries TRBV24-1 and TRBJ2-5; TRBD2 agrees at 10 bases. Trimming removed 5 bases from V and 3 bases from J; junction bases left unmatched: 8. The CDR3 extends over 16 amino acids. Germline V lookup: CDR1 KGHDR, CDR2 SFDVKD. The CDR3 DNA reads TGTGCCACCAGTGGACAGCTAGCGGGGGAGGAAGAGACCCAGTACTTC. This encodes CATSGQLAGEEETQYF.

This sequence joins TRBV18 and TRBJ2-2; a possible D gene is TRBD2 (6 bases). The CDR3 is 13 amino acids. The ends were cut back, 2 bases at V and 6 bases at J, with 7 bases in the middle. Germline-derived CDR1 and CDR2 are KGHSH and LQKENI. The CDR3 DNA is TGTGCCAGCTCACCATCGGGGGCCGGGGAGCTGTTTTTT. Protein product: CASSPSGAGELFF.

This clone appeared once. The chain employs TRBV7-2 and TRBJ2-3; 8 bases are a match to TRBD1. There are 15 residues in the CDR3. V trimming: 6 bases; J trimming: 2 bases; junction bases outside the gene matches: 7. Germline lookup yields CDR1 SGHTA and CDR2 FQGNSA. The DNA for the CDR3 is TGTGCCAGCAGTGGACAGGGATCCCCCACAGATACGCAGTATTTT. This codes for CASSGQGSPTDTQYF.

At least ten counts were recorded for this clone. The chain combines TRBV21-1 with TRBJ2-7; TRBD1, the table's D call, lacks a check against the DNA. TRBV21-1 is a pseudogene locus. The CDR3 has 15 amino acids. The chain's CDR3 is CASSPRTGEVNEQYF. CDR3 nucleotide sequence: TGTGCCAGCAGCCCTCGGACAGGGGAGGTGAACGAGCAGTACTTC.

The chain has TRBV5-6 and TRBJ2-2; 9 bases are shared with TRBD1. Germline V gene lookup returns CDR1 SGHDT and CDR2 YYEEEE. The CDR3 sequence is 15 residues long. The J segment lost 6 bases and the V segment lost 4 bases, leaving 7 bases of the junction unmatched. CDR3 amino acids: CASSALGQGSGELFF. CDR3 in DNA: TGTGCCAGCAGCGCGCTGGGACAGGGTTCCGGGGAGCTGTTTTTT.

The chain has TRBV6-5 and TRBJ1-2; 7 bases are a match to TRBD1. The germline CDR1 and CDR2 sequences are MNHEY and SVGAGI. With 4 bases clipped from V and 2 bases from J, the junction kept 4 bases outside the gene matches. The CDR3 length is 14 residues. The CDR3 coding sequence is TGTGCCAGCAGTTCTCCGGGACAGAACTATGGCTACACCTTC. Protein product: CASSSPGQNYGYTF.

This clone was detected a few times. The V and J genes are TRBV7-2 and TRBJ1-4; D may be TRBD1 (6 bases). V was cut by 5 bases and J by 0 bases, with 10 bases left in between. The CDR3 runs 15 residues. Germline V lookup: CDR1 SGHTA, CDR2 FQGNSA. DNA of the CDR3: TGTGCCAGCAGCCCGGACAGTGCAACTAATGAAAAACTGTTTTTT. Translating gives CASSPDSATNEKLFF.

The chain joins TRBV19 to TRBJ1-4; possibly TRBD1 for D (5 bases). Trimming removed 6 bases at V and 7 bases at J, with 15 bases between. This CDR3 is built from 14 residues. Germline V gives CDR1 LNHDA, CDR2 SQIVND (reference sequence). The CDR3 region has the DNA TGTGCCAGTAGCATAACAAGGGGCGGTGAAAAACTGTTTTTT. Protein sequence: CASSITRGGEKLFF.

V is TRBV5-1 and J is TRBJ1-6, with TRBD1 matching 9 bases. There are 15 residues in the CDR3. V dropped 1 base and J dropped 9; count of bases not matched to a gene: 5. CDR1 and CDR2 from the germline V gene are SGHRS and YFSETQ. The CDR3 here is CASSLTGTGSSPLHF. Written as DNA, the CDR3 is TGCGCCAGCAGCTTGACCGGGACAGGGAGTTCACCCCTCCACTTT.

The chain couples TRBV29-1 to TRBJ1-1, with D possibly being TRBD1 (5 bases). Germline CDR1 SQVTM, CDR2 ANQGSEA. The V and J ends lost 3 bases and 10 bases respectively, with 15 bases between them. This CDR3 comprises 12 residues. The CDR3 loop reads CSVDTGRGGAFF. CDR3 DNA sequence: TGCAGCGTTGATACGGGGCGCGGGGGAGCTTTCTTT.

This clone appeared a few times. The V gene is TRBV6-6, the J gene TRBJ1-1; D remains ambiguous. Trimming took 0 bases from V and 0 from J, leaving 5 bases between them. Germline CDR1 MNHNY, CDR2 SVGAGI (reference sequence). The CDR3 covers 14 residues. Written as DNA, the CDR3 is TGTGCCAGCAGTTACTCGGAGATGAACACTGAAGCTTTCTTT. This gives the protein CASSYSEMNTEAFF.

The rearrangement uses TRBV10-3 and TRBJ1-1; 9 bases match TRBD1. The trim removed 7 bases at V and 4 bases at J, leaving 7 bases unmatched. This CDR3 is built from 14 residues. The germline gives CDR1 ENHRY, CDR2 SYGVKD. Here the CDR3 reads CAITVGQGGTEAFF. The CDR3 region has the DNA TGTGCCATCACTGTGGGACAGGGAGGCACTGAAGCTTTCTTT.

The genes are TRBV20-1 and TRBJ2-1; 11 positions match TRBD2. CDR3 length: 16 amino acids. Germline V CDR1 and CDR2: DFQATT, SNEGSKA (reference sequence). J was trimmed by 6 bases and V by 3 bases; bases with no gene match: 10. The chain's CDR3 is CSASTSGGLTGNEQFF. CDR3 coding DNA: TGCAGTGCTAGTACTAGCGGGGGCTTGACTGGCAATGAGCAGTTCTTC.

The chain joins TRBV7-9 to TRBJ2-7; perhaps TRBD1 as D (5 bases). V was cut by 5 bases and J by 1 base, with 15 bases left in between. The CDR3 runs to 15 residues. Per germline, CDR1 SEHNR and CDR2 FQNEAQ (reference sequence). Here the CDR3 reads CASSIQGIYSYEQYF. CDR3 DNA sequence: TGTGCCAGCAGCATCCAGGGCATTTATTCCTACGAGCAGTACTTC.

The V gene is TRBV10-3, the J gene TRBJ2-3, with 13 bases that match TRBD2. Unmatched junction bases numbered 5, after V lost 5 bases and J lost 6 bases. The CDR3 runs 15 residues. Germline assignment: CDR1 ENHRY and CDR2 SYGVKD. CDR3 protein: CAISQGLAGADTQYF. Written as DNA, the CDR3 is TGTGCCATCAGTCAAGGACTAGCGGGGGCTGATACGCAGTATTTT.

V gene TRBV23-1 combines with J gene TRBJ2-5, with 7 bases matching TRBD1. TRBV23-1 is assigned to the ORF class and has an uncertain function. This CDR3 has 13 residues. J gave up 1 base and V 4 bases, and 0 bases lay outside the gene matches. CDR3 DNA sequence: TGCGCCAGCAGTCGGGACAGCCAAGAGACCCAGTACTTC. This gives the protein CASSRDSQETQYF.

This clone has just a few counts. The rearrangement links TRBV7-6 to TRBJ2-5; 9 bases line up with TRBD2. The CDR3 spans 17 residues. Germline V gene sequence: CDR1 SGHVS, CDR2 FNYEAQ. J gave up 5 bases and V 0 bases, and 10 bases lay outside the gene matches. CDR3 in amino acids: CASSLALRGGPSETQYF. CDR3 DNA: TGTGCCAGCAGCTTAGCCCTGCGGGGGGGCCCGTCGGAGACCCAGTACTTC.

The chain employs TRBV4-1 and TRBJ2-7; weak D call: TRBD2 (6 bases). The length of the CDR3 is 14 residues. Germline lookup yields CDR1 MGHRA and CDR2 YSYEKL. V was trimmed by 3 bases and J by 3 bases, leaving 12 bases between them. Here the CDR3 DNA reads TGCGCCAGCAGCCAGGACTTGGGGGGCTACGAGCAGTACGTC. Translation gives CASSQDLGGYEQYV.

The CDR3 sequence: CAWSVAGHEQYF. The CDR3 DNA reads as TGTGCCTGGTCCGTGGCAGGGCACGAGCAGTACTTC. The chain joins TRBV30 to TRBJ2-7; possible D gene TRBD1, 5 bases. CDR1 is GTSNPN, CDR2 SVGIG, per germline (reference sequence). V was cut by 5 bases and J by 5 bases, with 13 bases left in between. This CDR3 spans 12 amino acids. Variable domain in full (rest from reference TRBV30 and TRBJ2-7): SQTIHQWPATLVQPVGSPLSLECTVEGTSNPNLYWYRQAAGRGLQLLFYSVGIGQISSEVPQNLSASRPQDRQFILSSKKLLLSDSGFYLCAWSVAGHEQYFGPGTRLTVT.

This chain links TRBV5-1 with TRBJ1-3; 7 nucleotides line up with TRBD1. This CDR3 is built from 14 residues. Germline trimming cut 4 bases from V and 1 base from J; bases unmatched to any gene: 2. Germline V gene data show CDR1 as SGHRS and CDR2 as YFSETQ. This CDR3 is CASSVDRSGNTIYF. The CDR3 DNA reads TGCGCCAGCAGCGTGGACAGGTCTGGAAACACCATATATTTT.

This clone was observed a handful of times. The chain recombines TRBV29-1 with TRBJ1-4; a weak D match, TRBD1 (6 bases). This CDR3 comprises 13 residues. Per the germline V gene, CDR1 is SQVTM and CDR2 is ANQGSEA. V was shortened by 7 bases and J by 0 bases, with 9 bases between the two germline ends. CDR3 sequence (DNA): TGCAGCGCACGACAGGCAACTAATGAAAAACTGTTTTTT. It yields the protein CSARQATNEKLFF.

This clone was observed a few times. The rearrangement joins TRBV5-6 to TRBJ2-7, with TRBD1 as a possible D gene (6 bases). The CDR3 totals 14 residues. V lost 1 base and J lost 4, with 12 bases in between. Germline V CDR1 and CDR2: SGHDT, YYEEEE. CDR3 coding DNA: TGTGCCAGCAGCTTGACTCAGGGGCCGTACGAGCAGTACTTC. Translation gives CASSLTQGPYEQYF.

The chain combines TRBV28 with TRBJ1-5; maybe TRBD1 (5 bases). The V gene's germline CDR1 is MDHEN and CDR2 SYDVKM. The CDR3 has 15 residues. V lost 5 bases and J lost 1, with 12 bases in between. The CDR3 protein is CASSPGGESNQPQHF. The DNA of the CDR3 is TGTGCCAGCAGTCCCGGGGGGGAGAGCAATCAGCCCCAGCATTTT. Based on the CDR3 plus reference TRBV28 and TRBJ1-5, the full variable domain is DVKVTQSSRYLVKRTGEKVFLECVQDMDHENMFWYRQDPGLGLRLIYFSYDVKMKEKGDIPEGYSVSREKKERFSLILESASTNQTSMYLCASSPGGESNQPQHFGDGTRLSIL.

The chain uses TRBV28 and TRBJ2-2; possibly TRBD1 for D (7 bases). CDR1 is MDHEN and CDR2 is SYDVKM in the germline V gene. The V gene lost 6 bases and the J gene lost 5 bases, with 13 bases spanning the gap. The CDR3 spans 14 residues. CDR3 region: CASRTGAGTGELFF. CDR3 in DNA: TGTGCCAGCAGAACAGGGGCGGGGACCGGGGAGCTGTTTTTT.

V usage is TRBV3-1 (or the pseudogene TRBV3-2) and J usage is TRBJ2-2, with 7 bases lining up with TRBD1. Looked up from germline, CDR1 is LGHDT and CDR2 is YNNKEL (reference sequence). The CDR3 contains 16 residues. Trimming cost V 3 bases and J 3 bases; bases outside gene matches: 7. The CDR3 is CASSHGGQRYTGELFF. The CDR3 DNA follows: TGTGCCAGCAGCCATGGGGGACAGAGATACACCGGGGAGCTGTTTTTT.

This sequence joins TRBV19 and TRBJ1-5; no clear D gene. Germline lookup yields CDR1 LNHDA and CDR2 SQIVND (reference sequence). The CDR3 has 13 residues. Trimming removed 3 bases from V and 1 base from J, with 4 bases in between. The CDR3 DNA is TGTGCCAGTAGTATCGCGAGCAATCAGCCCCAGCATTTT. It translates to CASSIASNQPQHF. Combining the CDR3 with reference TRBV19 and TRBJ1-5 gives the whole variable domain DGGITQSPKYLFRKEGQNVTLSCEQNLNHDAMYWYRQDPGQGLRLIYYSQIVNDFQKGDIAEGYSVSREKKESFPLTVTSAQKNPTAFYLCASSIASNQPQHFGDGTRLSIL.